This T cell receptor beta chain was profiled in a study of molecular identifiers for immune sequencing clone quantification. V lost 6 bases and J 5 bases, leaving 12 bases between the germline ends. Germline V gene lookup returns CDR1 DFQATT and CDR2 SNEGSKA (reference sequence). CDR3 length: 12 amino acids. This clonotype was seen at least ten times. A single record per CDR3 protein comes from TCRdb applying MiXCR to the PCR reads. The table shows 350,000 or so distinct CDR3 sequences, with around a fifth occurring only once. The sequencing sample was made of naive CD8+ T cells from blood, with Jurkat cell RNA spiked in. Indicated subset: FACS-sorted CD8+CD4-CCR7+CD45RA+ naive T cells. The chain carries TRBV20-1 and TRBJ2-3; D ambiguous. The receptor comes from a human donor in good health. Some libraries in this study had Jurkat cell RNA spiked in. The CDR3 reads CSAPAPLDTQYF. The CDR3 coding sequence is TGCAGTGCGCCGGCTCCTTTAGATACGCAGTATTTT.